This T cell receptor beta chain was recovered during a study of post-analysis software for immune sequencing data (dated by TCRdb to between 2014 and 2016). For the wider study: Disease courses on record covered relapsing-remitting, secondary progressive and progressive-relapsing multiple sclerosis, though some patients had no subtype annotation. Patient repertoires were compared against about a dozen previously published healthy control repertoires from donors aged roughly 6 to 27 years. A subset of samples was prepared in parallel using single-end sample barcoding, then pooled and co-amplified after Illumina adapter ligation.

This clonotype appeared once. It has no known antigen specificity. The input lacks base qualities; no much larger clone sits a single base away. General findings and caveats noted by the study authors: Patients showed significantly higher frequencies than controls for five TRBV segments, among them TRBV5-6, TRBV5-1 and TRBV20-1. The multiple sclerosis patient group was slightly younger than the control group. Normalized Chao1 diversity was significantly lower in multiple sclerosis patients than controls, suggesting substantial peripheral T-cell clonal expansion. Direct clustering with F measure revealed strong co-clustering of samples prepared in the same batch, which led to a batch-effect correction.

TCR beta repertoires were profiled from peripheral blood of 10 to 15 young patients with multiple sclerosis to demonstrate the VDJtools post-analysis software. The patients with multiple sclerosis were children and adolescents between roughly 6 and 15 years of age. The method behind the library was PCR. Data came from an Illumina HiSeq 2500. To reduce PCR and sequencing biases, unique molecular identifiers were incorporated into the TCR beta cDNA libraries. Every 1 to 10 million input T cells yielded roughly 500,000 cDNA molecules, meaning each molecule approximated one T cell. Patient libraries were prepared and sequenced with the same protocol used for the earlier healthy control dataset. Samples belonging to the same batch were prepared together, multiplexed and sequenced on a shared HiSeq lane. The paper's processing steps were these. MIGEC was used to process the raw barcoded reads, and molecular identifier groups with only a single read were discarded before consensus assembly and CDR3 extraction. Clonotype tables were post-analysed with VDJtools, normalizing diversity by down-sampling all datasets to the smallest sample size. Repertoire overlap clustering matched CDR3 amino acid but not nucleotide sequences to correct batch-related cross-sample contamination. The public reads were reprocessed in TCRdb via fastp at Q25 and MiXCR, keeping in-frame beta chains. Every entry covers one CDR3 protein and lists the most common genes and DNA from its rows. The V and J calls and clone size come from TCRdb's table, not from the authors' own analysis. The sample yields hundreds of thousands of distinct CDR3 sequences; about 57% were counted once. The ten largest account for roughly 4.4% of the sample.

Trimming takes 5 bases off V and 4 bases off J; junction bases not matched to a gene: 2. The germline V gene supplies CDR1 SGHTA and CDR2 FQGTGA. CDR3 length: 14 amino acids, cysteine to phenylalanine. Only the CDR3 DNA is retained, 42 bases long and in frame from the first base. The chain couples TRBV7-3 to TRBJ2-6; the central 7 bases match TRBD1. Sequencing was carried out using blood. The clonotype originates from a girl under 18 with multiple sclerosis. The CDR3 amino acid sequence is: CASSPGGGANVLTF. The DNA sequence is given as TGTGCCAGCAGCCCAGGGGGAGGGGCCAACGTCCTGACTTTC.